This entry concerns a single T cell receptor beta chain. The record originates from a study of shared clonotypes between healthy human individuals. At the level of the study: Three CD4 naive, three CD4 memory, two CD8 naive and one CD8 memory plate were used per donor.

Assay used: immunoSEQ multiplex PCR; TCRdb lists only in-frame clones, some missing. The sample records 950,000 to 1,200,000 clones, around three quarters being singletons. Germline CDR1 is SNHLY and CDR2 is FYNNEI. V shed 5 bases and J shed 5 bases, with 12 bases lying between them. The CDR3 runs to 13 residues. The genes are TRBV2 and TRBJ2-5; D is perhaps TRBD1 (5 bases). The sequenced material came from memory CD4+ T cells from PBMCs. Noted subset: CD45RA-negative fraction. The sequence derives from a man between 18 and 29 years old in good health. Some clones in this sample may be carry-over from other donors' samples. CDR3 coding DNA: TGTGCCAGCAGTTCTACAGGACCGGAGACCCAGTACTTC. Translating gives CASSSTGPETQYF.